The sequence of this T cell receptor (beta chain) was determined in a study of T cell responses to AZD1222 COVID-19 vaccine. Findings and limits, study-wide: Two AZD1222 administrations were followed by greater Spike-specific TCR breadth and depth. A mostly white British donor set with more females was recruited, and clonal diversity was possibly underestimated. Within unmutated variant regions lay the reported targets of nearly half of spike-specific TCRs. The repertoires were collected only after the peak T cell response.

Germline values: CDR1 ENHRY, CDR2 SYGVKD. The V end lost 9 bases, the J end lost 5 bases, and 14 bases lay between the germline ends. CDR3 length: 13 amino acids. Sequencing was performed with immunoSEQ multiplex PCR; in TCRdb, only in-frame clones are kept and a portion is missing. The sample has 180,000 or so clones; less than 95% are singletons. Concerning this clone: Its specificity is not known.

Sequenced material: peripheral blood, taken on day 0 of AZD1222 vaccination. The V gene is TRBV10-3, the J gene TRBJ1-5; D may be TRBD1 (5 bases). The receptor's source is an adult in good health. This CDR3 reads CAMGEGRDQPQHF. In DNA, the CDR3 is TGTGCCATGGGCGAGGGGAGGGATCAGCCCCAGCATTTT.